This T cell receptor (beta chain) was sequenced during a study of OX40 agonist ivuxolimab in advanced cancers. The overall study: Patients received the agonistic anti-OX40 (CD134) antibody ivuxolimab.

CDR1 is MNHNY, CDR2 SVGAGI, per germline (reference sequence). The CDR3 spans 12 residues. V lost 2 bases and J lost 2, with 1 base in between. The assay was immunoSEQ multiplex PCR, and TCRdb's table has in-frame clones only and misses some. In the table there are about 13,000 clones, approximately 85% of which are singletons. The sample here was CD4+ or CD8+ T cells sorted from blood, taken in a trial of the OX40 agonist ivuxolimab. This chain uses TRBV6-6 with TRBJ2-1; D is unresolved. The clonotype was recovered from an adult with an advanced solid tumor such as melanoma, head and neck, liver or kidney cancer. The DNA for the CDR3 is TGTGCCAGCAGTTACCCCTACAATGAGCAGTTCTTC. Translated: CASSYPYNEQFF.